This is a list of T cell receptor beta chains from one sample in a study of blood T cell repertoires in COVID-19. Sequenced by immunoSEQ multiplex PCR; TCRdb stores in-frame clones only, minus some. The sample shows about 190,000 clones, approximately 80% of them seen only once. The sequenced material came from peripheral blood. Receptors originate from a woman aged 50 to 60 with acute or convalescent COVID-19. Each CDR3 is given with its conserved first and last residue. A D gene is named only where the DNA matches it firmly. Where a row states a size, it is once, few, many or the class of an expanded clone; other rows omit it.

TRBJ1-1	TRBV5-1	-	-	CASSSKRGENLNTEAFF	TGCGCCAGCAGCTCAAAACGAGGAGAGAACTTGAACACTGAAGCTTTCTTT
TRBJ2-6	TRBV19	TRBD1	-	CASRDRGRASGANVLTF	TGTGCCAGTAGGGACAGGGGGAGGGCCTCTGGGGCCAACGTCCTGACTTTC
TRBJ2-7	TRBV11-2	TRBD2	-	CASSPQVSYGRPPYEQYF	TGTGCCAGCAGCCCCCAGGTCTCATACGGGAGGCCTCCCTACGAGCAGTACTTC
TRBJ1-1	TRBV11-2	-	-	CASSLDRGVETEAFF	TGTGCCAGCAGCTTAGATCGGGGGGTTGAAACTGAAGCTTTCTTT
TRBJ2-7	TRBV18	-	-	CASSPRVLSYEQYF	TGTGCCAGCTCACCCAGGGTTCTCTCCTACGAGCAGTACTTC
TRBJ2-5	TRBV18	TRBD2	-	CASSAGGGQETQYF	TGTGCCAGCTCCGCGGGAGGTGGTCAAGAGACCCAGTACTTC
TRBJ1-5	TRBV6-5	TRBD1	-	CASSYGTGRNQPQHF	TGTGCCAGCAGTTACGGGACAGGGCGCAATCAGCCCCAGCATTTT
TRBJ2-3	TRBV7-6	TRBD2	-	CASSLYLTSGGGDTQYF	TGTGCCAGCAGCTTATATCTTACTAGCGGGGGAGGAGATACGCAGTATTTT
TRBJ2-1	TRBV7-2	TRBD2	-	CASRDPGLAGYGKNEQFF	TGTGCCAGCCGCGACCCGGGACTAGCGGGATATGGAAAGAATGAGCAGTTCTTC
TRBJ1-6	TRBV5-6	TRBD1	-	CASSPGLGQSPLHF	TGTGCCAGCAGCCCCGGCCTGGGACAGTCACCCCTCCACTTT
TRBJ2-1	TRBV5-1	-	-	CASSPDSSLNEQFF	TGCGCCAGCAGCCCCGACAGTTCTCTCAATGAGCAGTTCTTC
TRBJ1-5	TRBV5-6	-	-	CASSLGGRQVLYSNQPQHF	TGTGCCAGCAGCTTGGGGGGCAGACAGGTGCTCTATAGCAATCAGCCCCAGCATTTT
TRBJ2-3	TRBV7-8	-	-	CASSLGGSADTQYF	TGTGCCAGCAGCTTAGGAGGTAGCGCAGATACGCAGTATTTT
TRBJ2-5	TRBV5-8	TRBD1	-	CASIPRQGPPILQETQYF	TGTGCCAGCATCCCCAGACAGGGACCCCCGATTCTTCAAGAGACCCAGTACTTC
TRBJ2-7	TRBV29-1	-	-	CSVRGQAGTYEQYF	TGCAGCGTCCGCGGGCAGGCGGGAACCTACGAGCAGTACTTC
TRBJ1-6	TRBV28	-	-	CASSLSGLGLSPLHF	TGTGCCAGCAGTTTATCGGGGTTGGGATTGTCACCCCTCCACTTT
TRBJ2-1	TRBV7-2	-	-	CASSLMGQGAQFF	TGTGCCAGCAGCTTAATGGGCCAAGGCGCGCAGTTCTTC
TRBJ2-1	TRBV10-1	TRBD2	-	CASSLAGGGEQFF	TGCGCCAGCAGCCTAGCGGGAGGCGGTGAGCAGTTCTTC
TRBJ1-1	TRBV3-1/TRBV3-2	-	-	CASSQDSGAPQSVRAFF	TGTGCCAGCAGCCAAGATTCAGGTGCCCCTCAGTCCGTTCGAGCTTTCTTT
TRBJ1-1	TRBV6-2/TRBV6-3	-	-	CASSGRLNTEAFF	TGTGCCAGCAGCGGCAGGTTGAACACTGAAGCTTTCTTT
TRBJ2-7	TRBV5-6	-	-	CASSFRVAYEQYF	TGTGCCAGCAGCTTCAGGGTCGCCTACGAGCAGTACTTC
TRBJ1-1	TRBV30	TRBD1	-	CAWSVQGGTGTNTEAFF	TGTGCCTGGAGTGTACAAGGTGGGACAGGGACGAACACTGAAGCTTTCTTT
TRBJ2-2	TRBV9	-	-	CASSVVVNTGELFF	TGTGCCAGCAGCGTAGTCGTGAACACCGGGGAGCTGTTTTTT
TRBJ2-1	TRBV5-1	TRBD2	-	CASSLAPAGVSGEQFF	TGCGCCAGCAGCTTGGCCCCAGCGGGAGTTTCGGGTGAGCAGTTCTTC
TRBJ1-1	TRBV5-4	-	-	CASSLARLKNTEAFF	TGTGCCAGCAGCTTGGCCAGACTGAAGAACACTGAAGCTTTCTTT
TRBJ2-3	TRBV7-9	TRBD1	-	CASSPSDRGSNTQYF	TGTGCCAGCAGCCCCTCGGACAGGGGGTCGAATACGCAGTATTTT
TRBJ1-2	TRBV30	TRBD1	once	CAWSVLRTGNYGYTF	TGTGCCTGGAGTGTTTTGCGGACAGGGAACTATGGCTACACCTTC
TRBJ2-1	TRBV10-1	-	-	CASSESSSRGEQFF	TGCGCCAGCAGTGAGTCCTCTAGCCGCGGTGAGCAGTTCTTC
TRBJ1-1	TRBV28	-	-	CASSYRTANTEAFF	TGTGCCAGCAGCTACAGGACGGCCAACACTGAAGCTTTCTTT
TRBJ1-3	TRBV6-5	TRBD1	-	CASRSQGADGNTIYF	TGTGCCAGCAGATCACAGGGGGCTGATGGAAACACCATATATTTT
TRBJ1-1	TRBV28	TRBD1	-	CASSLWGQGTEAFF	TGTGCCAGCAGTTTATGGGGACAGGGCACTGAAGCTTTCTTT
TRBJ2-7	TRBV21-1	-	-	CARHRDRADEQYF	TGTGCCAGACACCGGGACAGGGCGGACGAGCAGTACTTC
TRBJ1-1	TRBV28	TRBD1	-	CASSLGQGANTEAFF	TGTGCCAGCAGTTTGGGACAGGGGGCGAACACTGAAGCTTTCTTT
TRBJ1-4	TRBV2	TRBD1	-	CASSHLTDPGGRTNEKLFF	TGTGCCAGCAGTCACCTCACCGACCCAGGGGGCCGAACTAATGAAAAACTGTTTTTT
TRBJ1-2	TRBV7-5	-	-	CARSLPQGAGGRDGYTF	TGTGCCAGAAGCTTACCCCAGGGGGCAGGGGGAAGGGATGGCTACACCTTC
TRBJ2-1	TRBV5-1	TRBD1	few	CASSWIPGTERLNEQFF	TGCGCCAGCAGCTGGATCCCCGGGACAGAGCGTTTGAATGAGCAGTTCTTC
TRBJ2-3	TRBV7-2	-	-	CASSWTPIGGSSTDTQYF	TGTGCCAGCAGCTGGACCCCGATAGGGGGAAGTAGCACAGATACGCAGTATTTT
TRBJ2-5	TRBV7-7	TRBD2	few	CASSPRGGTQETQYF	TGTGCTAGCAGCCCTCGCGGGGGGACCCAAGAGACCCAGTACTTC
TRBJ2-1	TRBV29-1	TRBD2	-	CSVAIVAGGVEQFF	TGCAGCGTTGCAATAGTAGCGGGAGGGGTTGAGCAGTTCTTC
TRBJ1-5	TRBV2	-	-	CASSERRGKQPQHF	TGTGCCAGCAGTGAACGCAGGGGAAAGCAGCCCCAGCATTTT
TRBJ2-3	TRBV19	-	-	CATVPRGLSDTQYF	TGTGCCACAGTGCCTAGAGGTTTATCAGATACGCAGTATTTT
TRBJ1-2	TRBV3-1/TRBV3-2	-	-	CASSRWYYTGGNYGYTF	TGTGCCAGCAGCCGATGGTACTACACGGGAGGGAACTATGGCTACACCTTC
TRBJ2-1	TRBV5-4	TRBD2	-	CASSLGASGASDEQFF	TGTGCCAGCAGCTTGGGGGCTAGCGGGGCCTCCGATGAGCAGTTCTTC
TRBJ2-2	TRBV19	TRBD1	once	CASFKEGQGSWAGELFF	TGTGCCAGTTTTAAGGAAGGACAGGGAAGTTGGGCCGGGGAGCTGTTTTTT
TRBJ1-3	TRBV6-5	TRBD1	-	CASSYGDRVGGNTIYF	TGTGCCAGCAGTTATGGGGACAGGGTTGGTGGAAACACCATATATTTT
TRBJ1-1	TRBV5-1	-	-	CASSLIPSGMDTEAFF	TGCGCCAGCAGCTTGATCCCCAGCGGGATGGACACTGAAGCTTTCTTT
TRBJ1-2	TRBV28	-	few	CASSLPRVNYGYTF	TGTGCCAGCAGTCTCCCACGGGTTAACTATGGCTACACCTTC
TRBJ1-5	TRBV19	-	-	CASTTTENQPQHF	TGTGCCAGTACCACCACAGAAAATCAGCCCCAGCATTTT
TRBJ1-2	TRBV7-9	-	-	CASSFGQPEGYGYTF	TGTGCCAGCAGCTTCGGACAGCCTGAGGGCTATGGCTACACCTTC
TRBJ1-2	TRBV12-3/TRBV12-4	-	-	CASSKDSNYGYTF	TGTGCCAGCAGCAAGGACAGCAACTATGGCTACACCTTC
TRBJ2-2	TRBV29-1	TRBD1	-	CSVDPDRANTGELFF	TGCAGCGTTGATCCGGACAGGGCGAACACCGGGGAGCTGTTTTTT
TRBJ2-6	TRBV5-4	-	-	CASNSAKLSSGANVLTF	TGTGCCAGCAACTCCGCAAAACTTTCCTCTGGGGCCAACGTCCTGACTTTC
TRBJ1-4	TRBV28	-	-	CASSSFPSRVGGLFF	TGTGCCAGCAGTTCCTTTCCAAGCCGGGTGGGGGGACTGTTTTTT
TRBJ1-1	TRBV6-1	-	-	CASSEWQGRVAEAFF	TGTGCCAGCAGTGAATGGCAGGGGAGGGTCGCTGAAGCTTTCTTT